This TCR beta chain was recorded in a study of blood T cell repertoires in COVID-19. About the research overall: Some COVID-19 samples were acute and others convalescent; all came from the United States, Italy and Spain. T cells, B-cell-depleted T cells, or PBMCs provided the cDNA or gDNA that served as material.

The CDR3 totals 15 residues. The germline CDR1 and CDR2 sequences are SGHVS and FQNEAQ. J gave up 0 bases and V 5 bases, and 4 bases lay outside the gene matches. Study processing details: Scientists estimated how many nucleated cells there were by amplifying reference gene primers. The method was immunoSEQ multiplex PCR; TCRdb's version includes in-frame clones alone and lacks a portion of them. The V and J calls and clone size come from that table; D and trimming were worked out from the DNA. The data hold about 190,000 clones, with around nine tenths observed a single time. The sequence was obtained from a woman under 30 who had recovered from COVID-19. Sequencing was performed on peripheral blood. J is TRBJ2-7 and V is TRBV7-8, with 10 bases fitting TRBD1. Here the CDR3 DNA reads TGTGCCAGCAGCCAGGACAGGGGGTCCTCCTACGAGCAGTACTTC. Translated: CASSQDRGSSYEQYF.